This T cell receptor (beta chain) was retrieved from a study of T cells in localized non-small cell lung cancer. Overall study findings and caveats: Median detection of top 100 tumor clones in adjacent lung was around 60 clones. In the blood, greater T cell density corresponded to longer overall survival. Sequencing, confined to only one tumor region, leaves heterogeneity possible. T cell clonality was highest in uninvolved adjacent lung, above tumor.

Clones were sequenced by immunoSEQ multiplex PCR, and TCRdb holds only the in-frame ones, with some missing. Of around 2,500 clones listed, approximately 22% are singletons. This clone was seen a few times. Its cognate antigen is unknown. This CDR3 is built from 13 residues. Trimming removed 4 bases from V and 1 base from J, with 7 bases in between. Germline V gene data show CDR1 as KGHSY and CDR2 as FQNENV. This specimen consisted of lung tumor tissue, obtained before any cancer treatment. The chain employs TRBV16 and TRBJ1-1, with unresolved D. This receptor was taken from a woman aged 40-75 years with stage II squamous cell lung carcinoma. This CDR3 reads CASSLEGNTEAFF. The CDR3, as DNA: TGTGCCAGCAGCCTCGAAGGGAACACTGAAGCTTTCTTT.